This record looks at one T cell receptor beta chain sequence and its context. Its antigen is not identified. The data belong to a study of T cell repertoires in cytomegalovirus infection. Study-wide background: Both a matching HLA type and CMV infection were indicated by public TCR beta signatures. Findings and limits, study-wide: The study found HLA-C-restricted CMV-specific TCR beta clonotypes dominating the ex vivo response.

MiXCR, applied by TCRdb to the reads, yields one record per CDR3 protein. Found here are about 98,000 distinct CDR3 sequences, 16% of them singletons; the top ten hold around 8.2%. V was pared by 5 bases and J by 8 bases, with 9 bases of the junction left unmatched. The germline V gene encodes CDR1 SGHTA and CDR2 FQGNSA. The CDR3 is made up of 14 amino acids. The chain combines TRBV7-2 with TRBJ1-2; 9 bases line up with TRBD1. The TCR originated in a human donor in good health (CMV status not recorded). Some clones in this sample may be carry-over from other donors' samples. The sample consisted of PBMCs. The CDR3 coding sequence is TGTGCCAGCAGCCTATGGACAGGGGAGGAAGGCTACACCTTC. Translated: CASSLWTGEEGYTF.